The clone carrying this T cell receptor beta chain was picked up a small number of times. The antigen is unknown. This sample is part of a study of T-cell memory formation after mild COVID-19. About the research overall: Across donors, TCR clusters were largely donor specific.

The V end lost 1 base, the J end lost 5 bases, and 12 bases lay between the germline ends. Germline CDR1 and CDR2: LGHNA and YSLEER. This CDR3 spans 14 amino acids. Study outcomes and limitations: Some clones that responded turned up in pre-infection memory, which suggests that cross-reactive memory joined in. Of the contracting clones, CD4+ ones lay mainly in CM and EM, and CD8+ ones in EMRA.

One entry per CDR3 protein, called by TCRdb with MiXCR from the 5' RACE reads. Here the sample spans some 300,000 distinct CDR3 sequences, around 19% being singletons. The sequenced sample was PBMCs or a T cell subset sorted from them (not recorded which). The TCR originated in a man between 18 and 35 years old who had mild COVID-19 (a few samples of this study predate the infection). Cell type and time point are not known. V is TRBV4-3 and J is TRBJ2-7; maybe TRBD2 (7 bases). As DNA, the CDR3 is TGCGCCAGCAGCCAAGCAGGGGAGGGCCACGAGCAGTACTTC. Encoded protein: CASSQAGEGHEQYF.